The table lists the clone carrying this T cell receptor beta chain with a few counts. Its specificity is not known. The V gene lost 6 bases and the J gene lost 5 bases, with 16 bases spanning the gap. The CDR3 loop spans 14 amino acids. Germline V gives CDR1 MNHNY, CDR2 SVGAGI (reference sequence). In all sorted populations, purity surpassed 98%. The data were taken from a study of beta chain features in type 1 diabetes. Findings and limits, study-wide: When Type 1 diabetes patients were examined, their TCRB CDR3s proved moderately but significantly shorter in all four CD4+ subsets. Fewer insertions but more deletions were seen at VDJ junctions in type 1 diabetes patients.

cDNA synthesis used the whole RNA isolate, giving expressed TCRB sequences. The method was immunoSEQ multiplex PCR; TCRdb's version includes in-frame clones alone and lacks a portion of them. Of 500,000 to 800,000 clones in the sample, 9.5% to 15% are singletons; the top ten hold 0.095% to 0.15%. This receptor was obtained from a man aged 30 to 39 with type 1 diabetes. Input material: naive CD4+ T cells from blood. J is TRBJ2-5 and V is TRBV6-6; a weak D match, TRBD1 (5 bases). The CDR3 here is CASSDRLGRETQYF. DNA of the CDR3: TGTGCCAGCAGCGACAGACTGGGTAGGGAGACCCAGTACTTC.